This TCR beta chain was documented in a study of T-cell reconstitution after alpha-beta-depleted transplantation in children. Regarding the study as a whole: T cells produced anew were the main source of T-cell counts and diversity one year after transplant. The origin of high day-60 TCRbeta diversity in some patients lay in surviving recipient T cells and thymic progenitors.

Only a few counts were recorded for this clonotype. The antigen is not known. Unique molecular identifiers were used in preparing the TCRbeta library. Via MiXCR, TCRdb re-called the PCR reads, giving one row per CDR3 protein. The sample consists of over 100,000 distinct CDR3 sequences, about a tenth of them appearing once. V lost 3 bases and J 2 bases, leaving 16 bases between the germline ends. The germline V gene has CDR1 MGHRA and CDR2 YSYEKL. The CDR3 has 16 amino acids. The gene calls are TRBV4-1 and TRBJ1-1; D gene unclear. This clonotype was obtained from a boy between 2 and 10 years old with acute lymphoblastic leukemia, due to receive a stem cell transplant. The input for sequencing was PBMCs, taken before TCRalphabeta/CD19-depleted stem cell transplant. The CDR3 nucleotides read TGCGCCAGCAGCCATCCCAGCCGGCCCCCAAACACTGAAGCTTTCTTT. Translating gives CASSHPSRPPNTEAFF.